Many counts were recorded for the clone carrying this T cell receptor (beta chain). What it binds is unknown. The read terminates 3 residues ahead of where the CDR3 ends, so the germline J gene completes it. Assay used: immunoSEQ multiplex PCR; TCRdb lists only in-frame clones, some missing. The sample yields about 34,000 clones, without any singletons. These data belong to a study of T cell clonality in common variable immunodeficiency. Losses at the gene ends were 3 bases for V and 7 bases for J; bases not matched to a gene: 12. The CDR3 totals 17 residues. Germline CDR1 is SGHTA and CDR2 is FQGTGA. The study's findings and limits: Repertoire-complication correlations in CVID were limited by patient heterogeneity. Fewer TCRbeta clones were shared among CVID subjects than controls. In common variable immunodeficiency, TCR beta chains reportedly carried fewer deletions and N-nucleotide insertions.

The chain combines TRBV7-3 with TRBJ2-1, with TRBD1 matching 10 bases. The receptor's source is a person aged 18 to 69 in good health. Sequenced input: peripheral blood mononuclear cells. The CDR3 here is CASSFKGDRGNYNEQFF. The sequenced part of the CDR3 DNA is TGTGCCAGCAGCTTTAAAGGGGACAGGGGTAATTATAATGAG.